Following are 32 T cell receptor beta chains from one sample sequenced in a study of Ad26.COV2.S vaccination and SARS-CoV-2 variants. Described treatment: some 19 received Ad26.COV2.S at low or high dose, single or two shots; 5 received placebo; per-sample allocation not given. Collection of samples fell on day 63 after the first vaccine or placebo injection. Here immunoSEQ multiplex PCR was the method, and the copy in TCRdb shows in-frame clones only, minus some. Of around 320,000 clones listed, about 82% are singletons. The sample consisted of peripheral blood, taken in a trial of Ad26.COV2.S vaccine versus placebo. These receptors were obtained from a person aged 18 to 59 who received the Ad26.COV2.S COVID-19 vaccine or a placebo.

The rearrangement links TRBV7-9 to TRBJ2-7, with D possibly TRBD2 on 5 matching bases. The length of the CDR3 is 13 residues. CDR1 and CDR2 from the germline V gene are SEHNR and FQNEAQ (reference sequence). Trimming stripped 5 bases from V and 7 bases from J, with 15 bases between. The CDR3 bases are TGTGCCAGCAGCACCACCCAAACGGGAGAGCAGTACTTC. Protein sequence: CASSTTQTGEQYF.

This clone has only a few counts. This chain joins TRBV14 and TRBJ2-6; the D gene is possibly TRBD2 (5 bases). CDR1 is SGHDN, CDR2 FVKESK, per germline. The length of the CDR3 is 14 residues. The germline V and J ends were trimmed by 6 bases and 2 bases, with 8 bases remaining between them. The CDR3 region is CASRDGTGANVLTF. The CDR3 DNA is TGTGCCAGCAGGGACGGGACTGGGGCCAACGTCCTGACTTTC.

This clone has just a few counts. The chain combines TRBV6-1 with TRBJ1-3; D is perhaps TRBD1 (5 bases). Germline V CDR1 and CDR2: MNHNS, SASEGT. The ends were cut back, 2 bases at V and 5 bases at J, with 13 bases in the middle. The CDR3 is 15 residues long. CDR3 residues: CASSEQRGSRNTIYF. The CDR3 DNA follows: TGTGCCAGCAGTGAACAACGGGGGTCTAGAAACACCATATATTTT.

This clone was seen only once. V gene TRBV5-1 combines with J gene TRBJ1-1, with 7 bases aligning to TRBD1. Germline V gene lookup returns CDR1 SGHRS and CDR2 YFSETQ. The CDR3 runs to 13 residues. Unmatched junction bases numbered 7, after V lost 4 bases and J lost 7 bases. CDR3 coding DNA: TGCGCCAGCAGCCAGGGGACAGCGCTTGAAGCTTTCTTT. Residues: CASSQGTALEAFF.

This chain uses TRBV7-2 with TRBJ1-1; 7 bases line up with TRBD1. J lost 4 bases, V lost 1 base, and 9 bases had no gene match. The germline CDR1 and CDR2 sequences are SGHTA and FQGNSA. This CDR3 is 16 amino acids long. The CDR3 here is CASSLVGGQSLTEAFF. The CDR3 DNA reads as TGTGCCAGCAGCTTAGTTGGGGGACAGAGTCTCACTGAAGCTTTCTTT.

This chain uses TRBV5-8 with TRBJ2-1; 7 bases align to TRBD2. This CDR3 contains 17 residues. The V segment lost 4 bases and the J segment 2 bases; nucleotides outside the gene matches: 12. From germline, CDR1 is SGHTS and CDR2 YDEGEE. The DNA for the CDR3 is TGTGCCAGCAGCCTCGTTCGAGGAGCGGGGACCTACAATGAGCAGTTCTTC. This encodes CASSLVRGAGTYNEQFF.

The rearrangement uses TRBV11-2 and TRBJ1-1; maybe TRBD1 (5 bases). This CDR3 comprises 13 residues. The V gene's germline CDR1 is SGHAT and CDR2 FQNNGV. Trimming took 4 bases from V and 1 from J, leaving 7 bases between them. The DNA for the CDR3 is TGTGCCAGCAGCTGGGGCCAGAACACTGAAGCTTTCTTT. Residues: CASSWGQNTEAFF. Supplemented by reference TRBV11-2 and TRBJ1-1, the full variable domain reads EAGVAQSPRYKIIEKRQSVAFWCNPISGHATLYWYQQILGQGPKLLIQFQNNGVVDDSQLPKDRFSAERLKGVDSTLKIQPAKLEDSAVYLCASSWGQNTEAFFGQGTRLTVV.

This sequence joins TRBV4-3 and TRBJ2-3; the match to TRBD2 covers 10 bases. Germline values: CDR1 LGHNA, CDR2 YSLEER. J lost 5 bases, V lost 3 bases, and 14 bases had no gene match. The CDR3 has 18 residues. CDR3 in DNA: TGCGCCAGCAGCCATCGCAAGGGGCTAGCGGGGGATGAAGATACGCAGTATTTT. Amino acid sequence: CASSHRKGLAGDEDTQYF.

The chain links TRBV6-5 to TRBJ2-2; maybe TRBD1 (5 bases). Trimming left V 6 bases short and J 3 bases short, with 11 bases between. The CDR3 runs 14 residues. Germline lookup yields CDR1 MNHEY and CDR2 SVGAGI. The CDR3 spells CASSPDRYTGELFF. The CDR3 nucleotides are TGTGCCAGCAGCCCCGACAGATACACCGGGGAGCTGTTTTTT.

This sequence joins TRBV18 and TRBJ1-5; D uncertain. Between the trimmed V and J ends, which lost 5 bases and 5 bases, there was a span of 7 bases. The CDR3 sequence is 12 residues long. Germline V gene sequence: CDR1 KGHSH, CDR2 LQKENI. The CDR3 sequence: CASSGRDQPQHF. CDR3 sequence (DNA): TGTGCCAGCTCAGGGAGGGATCAGCCCCAGCATTTT.

V is TRBV11-2 and J is TRBJ2-1, with a possible D match to TRBD1 (6 bases). CDR1 is SGHAT, CDR2 FQNNGV, per germline. V was cut by 10 bases and J by 6 bases, with 16 bases left in between. CDR3 length equals 13 residues. The CDR3 nucleotides are TGTGCCACCAGATACAGGGAGACCAATGAGCAGTTCTTC. It translates to CATRYRETNEQFF.

This chain joins TRBV15 and TRBJ2-3; the D gene could be TRBD1 or TRBD2 (6 bases each). The CDR3 covers 14 residues. The germline V gene has CDR1 LNHNV and CDR2 YYDKDF (reference sequence). Trimming removed 5 bases from V and 2 bases from J, with 11 bases in between. The CDR3 reads CATSRGPNTDTQYF. The CDR3 bases are TGTGCCACCAGCCGGGGGCCTAACACAGATACGCAGTATTTT. Supplemented by reference TRBV15 and TRBJ2-3, the full variable domain reads DAMVIQNPRYQVTQFGKPVTLSCSQTLNHNVMYWYQQKSSQAPKLLFHYYDKDFNNEADTPDNFQSRRPNTSFCFLDIRSPGLGDTAMYLCATSRGPNTDTQYFGPGTRLTVL.

The chain joins TRBV7-9 to TRBJ2-1; D may be TRBD1 (6 bases). This CDR3 spans 14 amino acids. The V end was cut by 8 bases, the J end by 7 bases, with 18 bases between. The germline V gene has CDR1 SEHNR and CDR2 FQNEAQ (reference sequence). DNA of the CDR3: TGTGCCAGCCTTTCATGGGGGCCCATGAATGAGCAGTTCTTC. It codes for CASLSWGPMNEQFF.

This clone occurred a few times. The chain is built from TRBV7-2 and TRBJ1-1; D unclear. This CDR3 contains 15 residues. Germline V gene lookup returns CDR1 SGHTA and CDR2 FQGNSA. Between the trimmed V and J ends, which lost 5 bases and 1 base, there was a span of 14 bases. CDR3 nucleotide sequence: TGTGCCAGCAGCCCTTTAAGGAGGTGGAACACTGAAGCTTTCTTT. This sequence encodes CASSPLRRWNTEAFF.

The chain uses TRBV5-8 and TRBJ2-4; D gene ambiguous. Germline lookup yields CDR1 SGHTS and CDR2 YDEGEE. Deletions cut 6 bases from V and 0 bases from J, with 7 bases between. This CDR3 spans 13 amino acids. In nucleotides, the CDR3 is TGTGCCAGCATCGGTGGAGCCAAAAACATTCAGTACTTC. It yields the protein CASIGGAKNIQYF. Supplemented by reference TRBV5-8 and TRBJ2-4, the full variable domain reads EAGVTQSPTHLIKTRGQQATLRCSPISGHTSVYWYQQALGLGLQFLLWYDEGEERNRGNFPPRFSGRQFPNYSSELNVNALELEDSALYLCASIGGAKNIQYFGAGTRLSVL.

This clone was picked up a small number of times. The chain combines TRBV7-9 with TRBJ1-6, with 9 positions matching TRBD1. V lost 5 bases, J lost 5 bases, and 4 bases stayed unmatched. Germline V gives CDR1 SEHNR, CDR2 FQNEAQ (reference sequence). CDR3 length equals 15 residues. The CDR3 sequence is CASSTGGANNSPLHF. CDR3 DNA: TGTGCCAGCAGCACAGGGGGCGCGAATAATTCACCCCTCCACTTT.

This clone was picked up a small number of times. V is TRBV25-1 and J is TRBJ1-2; D gene ambiguous. This CDR3 region has 11 residues. Trimming cost V 4 bases and J 1 base, with 1 base left between them. Germline V gene sequence: CDR1 MGHDK, CDR2 SYGVNS. CDR3 bases: TGTGCCAGCAGTGGTAACTATGGCTACACCTTC. Its protein product is CASSGNYGYTF.

In this sample, this clone turned up a few times. The CDR3, as DNA: TGTGCCAGTAGAGATGGCGGCAATCAGCCCCAGCATTTT. Translating it yields CASRDGGNQPQHF. This chain joins TRBV18 and TRBJ1-5; D unclear. Germline-derived CDR1 and CDR2 are KGHSH and LQKENI. V was shortened by 9 bases and J by 2 bases, with 11 bases between the two germline ends. This CDR3 comprises 13 residues.

This clone was found once. The rearrangement uses TRBV7-9 and TRBJ2-2, with no clear D. V lost 3 bases and J lost 4, with 6 bases in between. Germline V CDR1 and CDR2: SEHNR, FQNEAQ (reference sequence). This CDR3 has 13 amino acids. DNA of the CDR3: TGTGCCAGCAGCTTTGGGCCCACCGGGGAGCTGTTTTTT. This sequence encodes CASSFGPTGELFF.

This clone occurred a few times. This chain uses TRBV5-6 with TRBJ2-7, with D tentatively TRBD1 (5 bases). The V gene's germline CDR1 is SGHDT and CDR2 YYEEEE. Trimming took off 4 bases at V and 1 base at J, with 9 bases between the two ends. CDR3 length: 13 residues. DNA for the CDR3: TGTGCCAGCAGCCCAGGGCTTTCCTACGAGCAGTACTTC. This encodes CASSPGLSYEQYF.

This chain connects TRBV4-3 to TRBJ2-7; TRBD2 agrees at 11 bases. The CDR3 contains 17 residues. CDR1 is LGHNA, CDR2 YSLEER, per germline. The V segment lost 1 base and the J segment 2 bases; nucleotides outside the gene matches: 7. CDR3 coding DNA: TGCGCCAGCAGCCAAGGGTTTGGTAGCGGGGGGGCCTACGAGCAGTACTTC. This translates into CASSQGFGSGGAYEQYF.

The chain is built from TRBV21-1 and TRBJ1-1; the table gives TRBD1 as D, unverified against the DNA. TRBV21-1 is labeled a pseudogene. The CDR3 is 13 amino acids. The CDR3 here is CASSTKGRTEAFF. CDR3 in DNA: TGTGCCAGCAGCACGAAGGGGCGGACTGAAGCTTTCTTT.

The V gene is TRBV30, the J gene TRBJ1-2, with D unresolved. Germline CDR1 is GTSNPN and CDR2 is SVGIG (reference sequence). The CDR3 contains 13 residues. Between the trimmed V and J ends, which lost 0 bases and 5 bases, there was a span of 10 bases. The CDR3 loop reads CAWSVPKMYGYTF. The DNA for the CDR3 is TGTGCCTGGAGTGTTCCCAAGATGTATGGCTACACCTTC.

This rearrangement joins TRBV15 to TRBJ1-5, with TRBD1 as a possible D gene (6 bases). The CDR3 is 12 amino acids. Germline V lookup: CDR1 LNHNV, CDR2 YYDKDF (reference sequence). The V gene lost 4 bases and the J gene lost 7 bases, with 8 bases spanning the gap. CDR3 in amino acids: CATSTGAQPQHF. The CDR3 bases are TGTGCCACCAGCACAGGGGCCCAGCCCCAGCATTTT. The full variable domain, with the rest looked up from reference TRBV15 and TRBJ1-5, is DAMVIQNPRYQVTQFGKPVTLSCSQTLNHNVMYWYQQKSSQAPKLLFHYYDKDFNNEADTPDNFQSRRPNTSFCFLDIRSPGLGDTAMYLCATSTGAQPQHFGDGTRLSIL.

CDR3 bases: TGCGCCAGCAGCCCCCATCCCAACAGGGGAGAGGAGCAGTTCTTC. Its protein is CASSPHPNRGEEQFF. This chain joins TRBV4-1 and TRBJ2-1, with 7 nucleotides matching TRBD1. Germline lookup yields CDR1 MGHRA and CDR2 YSYEKL. There are 15 residues in the CDR3. J was trimmed by 10 bases and V by 4 bases; bases with no gene match: 13.

This clone has just a few counts. Sequence at one end of the junction differs from germline and may be a read error. The CDR3 DNA reads TGTACCAGTAGGGGTTCGGGTTTCTCCTACGAGCAGTACTTC. Residues: CTSRGSGFSYEQYF. The V gene is TRBV6-6, the J gene TRBJ2-7; tentatively, D is TRBD1 (5 bases). Germline CDR1 and CDR2: MNHNY and SVGAGI (reference sequence). The CDR3 extends over 14 amino acids.

V is TRBV20-1 and J is TRBJ1-2; D uncertain. Germline CDR1 reads DFQATT; CDR2 reads SNEGSKA (reference sequence). CDR3 length: 12 amino acids. Trimming pared 3 bases from V and 7 bases from J, leaving 12 bases between. Here the CDR3 DNA reads TGCAGTGCTAGTCTGGACTCTTCTGGCTACACCTTC. It codes for CSASLDSSGYTF.

V usage is TRBV2 and J usage is TRBJ2-5, with TRBD2 matching 8 bases. J gave up 4 bases and V 10 bases, and 8 bases lay outside the gene matches. The germline V gene has CDR1 SNHLY and CDR2 FYNNEI. The CDR3 spans 13 residues. DNA of the CDR3: TGTGCCACCTCAGCGGGGGACCGAGAGACCCAGTACTTC. Translation gives CATSAGDRETQYF.

The DNA for the CDR3 is TGTGCCAGTAGTTCACCCGGGACAGGGTTCACCGGGGAGCTGTTTTTT. Its translation is CASSSPGTGFTGELFF. The J gene is TRBJ2-2, the V gene TRBV19; 9 bases are a match to TRBD1. The J segment lost 4 bases and the V segment lost 5 bases, leaving 8 bases of the junction unmatched. Germline V CDR1 and CDR2: LNHDA, SQIVND (reference sequence). CDR3 size: 16 residues.

The chain is built from TRBV18 and TRBJ2-7; D tentatively reads TRBD1 or TRBD2 (5 bases each). There are 15 residues in the CDR3. Trimming pared 0 bases from V and 0 bases from J, leaving 9 bases between. CDR1 KGHSH and CDR2 LQKENI come from the germline V gene. The CDR3 loop is CASSPPGTPSYEQYF. The CDR3 DNA sequence: TGTGCCAGCTCACCACCCGGGACCCCCTCCTACGAGCAGTACTTC.

This chain connects TRBV7-2 to TRBJ1-1; D unresolved. Germline V gives CDR1 SGHTA, CDR2 FQGNSA. The V gene lost 1 base and the J gene lost 5 bases, with 8 bases spanning the gap. This CDR3 is built from 13 residues. In DNA form, the CDR3 reads TGTGCCAGCAGCTTAGAGGGCGCTACTGAAGCTTTCTTT. The encoded protein is CASSLEGATEAFF.

V usage is TRBV6-6 and J usage is TRBJ1-4; D is possibly TRBD1 (5 bases). CDR1 is MNHNY and CDR2 is SVGAGI in the germline V gene (reference sequence). This CDR3 has 13 residues. V lost 8 bases to trimming and J lost 8 bases, with 15 bases between them. CDR3 protein: CASSGRAGEKLFF. As DNA, the CDR3 is TGTGCCAGCTCGGGCAGGGCGGGGGAAAAACTGTTTTTT.